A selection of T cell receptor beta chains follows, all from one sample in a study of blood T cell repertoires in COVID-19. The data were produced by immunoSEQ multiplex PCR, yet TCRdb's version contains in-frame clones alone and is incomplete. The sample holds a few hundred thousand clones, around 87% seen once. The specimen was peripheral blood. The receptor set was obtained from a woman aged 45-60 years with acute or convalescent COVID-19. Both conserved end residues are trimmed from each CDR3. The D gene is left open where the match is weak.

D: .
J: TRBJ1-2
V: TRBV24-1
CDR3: ATSDFDREGGYT

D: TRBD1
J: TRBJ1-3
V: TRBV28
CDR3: ASSATGGASGNTIY

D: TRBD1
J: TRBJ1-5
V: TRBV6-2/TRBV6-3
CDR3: ASSRDRGERQPQH

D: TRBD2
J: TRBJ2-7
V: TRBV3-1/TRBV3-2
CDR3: ATHPGTSGTTEQY

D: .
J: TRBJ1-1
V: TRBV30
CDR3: AWSVEGFSTEAF

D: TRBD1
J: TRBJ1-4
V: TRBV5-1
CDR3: ASRRQGLQNEKLF

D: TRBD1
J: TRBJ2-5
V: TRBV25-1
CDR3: ASRDRTGKETQY

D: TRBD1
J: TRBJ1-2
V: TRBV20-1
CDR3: SAAGGHGYT

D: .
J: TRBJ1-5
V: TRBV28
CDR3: ASTLGGGSNQPQH

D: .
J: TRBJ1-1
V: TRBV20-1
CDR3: SAAGNTEAF